This T cell receptor (beta chain) was sequenced for a study of beta chain features in type 1 diabetes listed by TCRdb under 2018. For context, the study as a whole: Mean age, gender distribution, total cell number and subset yield did not differ between patients and healthy donors. Naive and central memory subsets were obtained from all 30 or so donors, but regulatory and stem cell-like memory subsets were isolated from only 8 patients and roughly 8 healthy donors. The study compared the TCRB repertoires of sorted circulating CD4+ T cell subsets in recently diagnosed type 1 diabetes patients with those in matched healthy donors. A total of 85 million to 140 million sorted cells were examined across all samples, and the number of cells per subset was strongly correlated with RNA yield. The study at large found these results: In all four CD4+ subsets, TCRB CDR3 length was moderately but significantly shorter in type 1 diabetes patients. The naive, central memory and regulatory TCRB repertoires appeared to resemble one another more closely among patients than among healthy donors. PCR may preferentially amplify shorter templates, but because patient and control samples were amplified and corrected together, any resulting skew would affect both groups equally. Because cDNA rather than genomic DNA was sequenced, highly expressing activated cells could have been over-represented, although no difference in activation and CD3 levels was found between groups. Because small numbers of individuals were included in the HLA sub-analyses, any influence of HLA type on TCRB rearrangement was left unresolved. Fewer insertions and more nucleotide deletions at VDJ recombination sites were observed in patients with type 1 diabetes, implying thymic rearrangement abnormalities.

CDR1 and CDR2 are read off the germline V gene as SGHRS and YFSETQ. The CDR3, from cysteine to phenylalanine, totals 16 residues. Left in the record is the CDR3 DNA by itself, 48 bases read in frame from the first base. Unmatched junction bases come to 8, with V trimmed by 2 bases and J by 4 bases. With respect to this clone: This clone's antigen is unknown. No base-level quality is on record; no much larger clone is a single base apart.

All of the isolated RNA was reverse transcribed with the High Capacity cDNA Reverse Transcription Kit, so expressed TCRB transcripts were sequenced. Deep immunoSEQ sequencing was performed on naive, central memory and regulatory T cell samples, with an average of around 3.5 million total reads per sample. After sorted cells were lysed in RLT buffer, RNA was extracted with DNase-treated RNeasy Micro or Mini kits, with the choice depending on cell number. Each cell subset was processed on its own to prevent cross-contamination, while patient and healthy donor samples were processed together. The immunoSEQ multiplex PCR was used to amplify TCRB sequences from cDNA, yielding 87-bp fragments that span the CDR3 region. Sequencing of the amplicons was done on the Illumina HiSeq platform. For the original study's pipeline: Synthetic template baselines were used to correct PCR bias computationally, reads within Hamming distance 2 were collapsed, and singletons that could not be merged were discarded. Reads were aligned against IMGT to assign V, D and J genes, CDR3 length and insertions or deletions at six rearrangement sites. Clonotype counts were normalized to sorted cell number within each subset before computing true diversity and Gini coefficients with the tcR R package. Repertoire sharing was quantified using the overlap coefficient calculated on TCRB nucleotide sequences. As a proxy for the pre-selection repertoire, out-of-frame TCRB sequences from naive cells were analyzed. Not all clones reach the TCRdb copy of this immuneACCESS table, which keeps in-frame sequences only. Checked studies attribute under half of the gap to unresolved V genes and leave the rest unexplained. That table supplies the V and J calls and clone size; D and trimming were determined from the DNA. The sample table lists 500,000 to 650,000 clones, 9.5% to 15% of them with a count of one. The top ten constitute around 0.12% of the sample.

Each donor gave one peripheral blood draw, about 110 mL on average, collected into heparinised tubes. A BD FACSAria II was used to sort naive, central memory, regulatory and stem cell-like memory CD4+ T cells with a panel that included CD45RO, CCR7, CD25, CD127, CD95 and CD27. Every sorted population had a purity above 98%. PBMCs were isolated immediately by Lymphoprep density gradient centrifugation and stained directly without culture. So that batch effects would be minimized, each experiment stained and sorted samples in pairs, pairing one healthy donor with one patient. The receptor comes from a man younger than 40 with type 1 diabetes. The chain joins TRBV5-1 to TRBJ2-1, with TRBD1 matching 8 junction bases. Sequences were obtained from naive CD4+ T cells from blood. The cell subset or site label, read with the paper, signifies: true naive CD4+ T cells. The base sequence is TGCGCCAGCAGCTTAGCGACAGGGGCGCCTTACAATGAGCAGTTCTTC. This is translated as CASSLATGAPYNEQFF.